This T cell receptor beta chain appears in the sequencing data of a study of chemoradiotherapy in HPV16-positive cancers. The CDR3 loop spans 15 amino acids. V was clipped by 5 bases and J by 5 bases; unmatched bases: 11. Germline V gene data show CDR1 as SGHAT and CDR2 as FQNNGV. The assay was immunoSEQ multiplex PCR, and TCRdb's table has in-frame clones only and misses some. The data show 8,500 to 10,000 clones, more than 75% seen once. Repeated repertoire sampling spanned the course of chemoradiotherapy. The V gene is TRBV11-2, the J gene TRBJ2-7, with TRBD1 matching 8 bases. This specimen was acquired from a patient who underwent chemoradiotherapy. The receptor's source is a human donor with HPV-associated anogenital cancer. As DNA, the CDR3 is TGTGCCAGCAGCCCCCTCAGGGGGCCTATCAACGAGCAGTACTTC. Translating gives CASSPLRGPINEQYF.